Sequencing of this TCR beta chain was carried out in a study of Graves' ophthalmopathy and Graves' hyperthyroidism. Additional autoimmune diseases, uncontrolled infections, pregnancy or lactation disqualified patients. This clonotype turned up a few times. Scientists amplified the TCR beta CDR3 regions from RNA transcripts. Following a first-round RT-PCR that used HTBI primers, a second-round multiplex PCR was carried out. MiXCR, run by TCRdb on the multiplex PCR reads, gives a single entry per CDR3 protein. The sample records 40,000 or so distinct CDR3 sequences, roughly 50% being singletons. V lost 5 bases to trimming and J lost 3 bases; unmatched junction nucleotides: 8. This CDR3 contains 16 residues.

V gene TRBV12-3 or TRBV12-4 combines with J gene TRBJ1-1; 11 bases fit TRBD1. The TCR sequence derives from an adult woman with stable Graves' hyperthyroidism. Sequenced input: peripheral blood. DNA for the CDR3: TGTGCCAGCAGTGCCCGGACAGGGGGCTTAGACACTGAAGCTTTCTTT. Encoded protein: CASSARTGGLDTEAFF.